The present T cell receptor beta chain was sequenced within a study of technical replicates of blood from several donors (dated by TCRdb to 2016 to 2017). Points on this clone: Its antigen remains unidentified. Per-nucleotide qualities are absent, and no much larger clonotype sits a single base away.

Library preparation employed the immunoSEQ multiplex PCR assay. TCRdb provides this immuneACCESS table in a form limited to in-frame rearrangements. Some clones are lacking; in checked studies, under half of them reflect an unresolved V gene, and why the rest are absent is not known. This sample has approximately 81,000 clones in its table, and roughly four fifths of those were observed once. Around 3.9% of the sample is in the top ten clones. V lost 9 bases and J lost 0 bases; the stretch between them is 9 bases long. Via the germline V gene (reference sequence), CDR1 is LNHNV and CDR2 YYDKDF. There are 14 amino acids in the CDR3, from cysteine to phenylalanine inclusive. Just the 42-base CDR3 DNA is kept, in frame starting at base 1.

The chain was built from TRBV15 and TRBJ2-6, with no D gene named confidently. This clonotype was sampled from a human donor in good health. Some clones in this sample may be carry-over from other donors' samples. Sequencing used PBMCs. Here is the DNA: TGTGCCACTTCGGCGGACTCTGGGGCCAACGTCCTGACTTTC. This encodes CATSADSGANVLTF.